The 28 T cell receptor beta chains presented below share a single source sample, sequenced in a study of blood T cell repertoires in COVID-19 (dated by TCRdb to about 2020). Library prep was done by the immunoSEQ multiplex PCR assay. Drawn from immuneACCESS, this table holds only the in-frame rearrangements with V and J called that TCRdb kept. Clones are partly lost; checked studies trace under half to an unresolved V gene and leave the rest unexplained. This sample comprises some 140,000 clones, roughly 82% of them detected only once. The ten largest clonotypes hold about an eighth of the sample. The sample consisted of peripheral blood. The receptors were sampled from a man older than 75 with acute or convalescent COVID-19.

This chain joins TRBV7-6 and TRBJ2-3; 7 bases are shared with TRBD1. From germline, CDR1 is SGHVS and CDR2 FNYEAQ. Trimming removed 4 bases from V and 3 bases from J; junction bases left unmatched: 7. There are 15 residues in the CDR3. CDR3: CASSSNRGGTDTQYF. CDR3 nucleotide sequence: TGTGCCAGCAGCTCTAACAGGGGCGGTACAGATACGCAGTATTTT.

V usage is TRBV24-1 and J usage is TRBJ2-5; 7 nucleotides match TRBD1. The CDR3 length is 19 residues. The germline V gene has CDR1 KGHDR and CDR2 SFDVKD. Germline trimming cut 4 bases from V and 1 base from J; bases unmatched to any gene: 17. CDR3 residues: CATSDPGTAREFGQETQYF. CDR3 sequence (DNA): TGTGCCACCAGTGACCCCGGGACAGCCAGGGAGTTTGGCCAAGAGACCCAGTACTTC.

V gene TRBV28 combines with J gene TRBJ1-2, with a tentative D call TRBD1 (5 bases). Trimming took 7 bases from V and 6 from J, leaving 15 bases between them. This CDR3 is built from 13 residues. Germline V gene data show CDR1 as MDHEN and CDR2 as SYDVKM. CDR3 sequence: CASKVLTGDGYTF. The CDR3 DNA follows: TGTGCCAGCAAAGTGTTAACGGGGGATGGCTACACCTTC.

V is TRBV29-1 and J is TRBJ1-1; possible D gene TRBD1, 6 bases. The CDR3 spans 12 residues. Germline loops: CDR1 SQVTM, CDR2 ANQGSEA. V dropped 4 bases and J dropped 11 bases, with 17 bases sitting between them. The CDR3 is CSVVGAELNAFF. In DNA form, the CDR3 reads TGCAGCGTTGTGGGGGCAGAGCTGAACGCTTTCTTT.

The V gene is TRBV11-3, the J gene TRBJ2-2, with D maybe TRBD1 (5 bases). Germline CDR1 reads SGHNT; CDR2 reads YENEEA. The V end was cut by 2 bases, the J end by 4 bases, with 11 bases between. The CDR3 length is 15 residues. CDR3 sequence reads: CASSLRFRATGELFF. The CDR3 DNA sequence: TGTGCCAGCAGCTTAAGATTCAGGGCCACCGGGGAGCTGTTTTTT.

This chain links TRBV3-1 (or the pseudogene TRBV3-2) with TRBJ1-1; D might be TRBD1 (6 bases). CDR1 and CDR2 from the germline V gene are LGHDT and YNNKEL (reference sequence). V lost 6 bases, J lost 11 bases, and 16 bases lay in between. The CDR3 length is 12 residues. The CDR3 loop is CASRPSGGWAFF. DNA for the CDR3: TGTGCCAGCAGGCCAAGCGGGGGCTGGGCTTTCTTT.

V gene TRBV19 combines with J gene TRBJ2-2; D perhaps matches TRBD1 (6 bases). The V gene's germline CDR1 is LNHDA and CDR2 SQIVND (reference sequence). The CDR3 consists of 15 residues. Deletions cut 9 bases from V and 0 bases from J, with 14 bases between. The CDR3 protein is CASQGGNANTGELFF. CDR3 sequence (DNA): TGTGCCAGCCAAGGGGGAAACGCGAACACCGGGGAGCTGTTTTTT.

This clone appeared many times. The chain joins TRBV19 to TRBJ1-6; 10 positions match TRBD1. The V and J ends lost 4 bases and 5 bases, in that order; junction bases with no gene match: 8. The CDR3 runs 17 residues. The germline V gene has CDR1 LNHDA and CDR2 SQIVND (reference sequence). The CDR3 here is CASSSRDRGSDNSPLHF. CDR3 sequence (DNA): TGTGCCAGTAGTAGCCGGGACAGGGGATCGGATAATTCACCCCTCCACTTT.

The chain couples TRBV5-4 to TRBJ2-5, with TRBD2 matching over 11 bases. CDR1 SGHNT and CDR2 YYREEE come from the germline V gene (reference sequence). V gave up 4 bases and J gave up 2 bases; unmatched junction bases: 4. This CDR3 contains 15 residues. The CDR3 is CASSPSGGQQETQYF. For the CDR3, the DNA is TGTGCCAGCAGCCCTAGCGGGGGGCAACAAGAGACCCAGTACTTC. Full variable domain (rest looked up from reference TRBV5-4 and TRBJ2-5): ETGVTQSPTHLIKTRGQQVTLRCSSQSGHNTVSWYQQALGQGPQFIFQYYREEENGRGNFPPRFSGLQFPNYSSELNVNALELDDSALYLCASSPSGGQQETQYFGPGTRLLVL.

The chain links TRBV24-1 to TRBJ2-5, with unresolved D. Trimming took 2 bases from V and 5 from J, leaving 14 bases between them. Germline assignment: CDR1 KGHDR and CDR2 SFDVKD. The CDR3 is 15 residues long. In nucleotides, the CDR3 is TGTGCCACCAGTGATTCCAGAGCGAATGGGGAGACCCAGTACTTC. Its translation: CATSDSRANGETQYF.

This clone has a handful of counts. The rearrangement joins TRBV20-1 to TRBJ1-2; no firm D call. The ends were cut back, 5 bases at V and 8 bases at J, with 12 bases in the middle. CDR1 is DFQATT, CDR2 SNEGSKA, per germline (reference sequence). This CDR3 is built from 11 residues. CDR3 DNA sequence: TGCAGTGCTTTTGACAAGCAGGGCTACACCTTC. Translated, it gives CSAFDKQGYTF.

The CDR3 sequence: CASSMRGGEIYNEQFF. CDR3 bases: TGTGCCAGTAGTATGAGAGGCGGGGAGATCTACAATGAGCAGTTCTTC. This chain joins TRBV19 and TRBJ2-1; the D gene is possibly TRBD2 (6 bases). Germline CDR1 reads LNHDA; CDR2 reads SQIVND (reference sequence). The CDR3 is 16 amino acids. The ends were cut back, 3 bases at V and 3 bases at J, with 15 bases in the middle.

This clone was counted only a few times. The chain recombines TRBV2 with TRBJ2-3, with D possibly TRBD1 on 6 matching bases. Germline CDR1 SNHLY, CDR2 FYNNEI. V shed 0 bases and J shed 4 bases, with 14 bases lying between them. The CDR3 runs 16 residues. The CDR3 spells CASSEAITGFADTQYF. CDR3 sequence (DNA): TGTGCCAGCAGTGAAGCGATTACAGGGTTTGCAGATACGCAGTATTTT.

The rearrangement joins TRBV2 to TRBJ2-7; tentative D call: TRBD1 (6 bases). The CDR3 runs 12 residues. V dropped 6 bases and J dropped 4 bases, with 10 bases sitting between them. Germline V gives CDR1 SNHLY, CDR2 FYNNEI. CDR3: CASSRGQYEQYF. The CDR3 DNA follows: TGTGCCAGCAGCCGTGGACAGTACGAGCAGTACTTC.

The gene calls are TRBV29-1 and TRBJ2-7; 7 bases agree with TRBD1. The CDR3 sequence is 12 residues long. Germline CDR1 SQVTM, CDR2 ANQGSEA. The ends lost 7 bases at V and 3 bases at J; junction bases unmatched: 6. The DNA of the CDR3 is TGCAGCGCAGGGACAGAGCTCTACGAGCAGTACTTC. It translates to CSAGTELYEQYF.

The rearrangement joins TRBV28 to TRBJ1-6; TRBD1 aligns across 7 bases. The CDR3 is 16 residues long. The germline gives CDR1 MDHEN, CDR2 SYDVKM. With V trimmed by 5 bases and J by 0 bases, 4 bases remained unmatched. CDR3 sequence (DNA): TGTGCCAGCAGTCTAGGGGGCTTCTCCTATAATTCACCCCTCCACTTT. Protein product: CASSLGGFSYNSPLHF. Drawing the rest from reference TRBV28 and TRBJ1-6, the complete variable domain is DVKVTQSSRYLVKRTGEKVFLECVQDMDHENMFWYRQDPGLGLRLIYFSYDVKMKEKGDIPEGYSVSREKKERFSLILESASTNQTSMYLCASSLGGFSYNSPLHFGNGTRLTVT.

The chain employs TRBV29-1 and TRBJ2-3; tentative D call: TRBD1 (6 bases). Trimming took 7 bases from V and 0 from J, leaving 17 bases between them. The CDR3 runs 15 residues. From germline, CDR1 is SQVTM and CDR2 ANQGSEA. The CDR3 sequence is CSATGQRTSTDTQYF. In DNA, the CDR3 is TGCAGCGCCACAGGACAGAGAACTAGCACAGATACGCAGTATTTT.

The genes are TRBV18 and TRBJ1-5; unclear D gene. In germline, CDR1 is KGHSH, CDR2 LQKENI. The CDR3 spans 13 residues. V was cut by 4 bases and J by 8 bases, with 12 bases left in between. The CDR3 loop is CASSQRGSEPQHF. The CDR3, as DNA: TGTGCCAGCTCACAGCGTGGTTCGGAGCCCCAGCATTTT.

The chain combines TRBV4-1 with TRBJ1-1; D is perhaps TRBD1 (5 bases). CDR3 length: 14 amino acids. V lost 3 bases to trimming and J lost 0 bases, with 8 bases between them. Per the germline V gene, CDR1 is MGHRA and CDR2 is YSYEKL. The chain's CDR3 is CASSHQGVNTEAFF. The CDR3 DNA is TGCGCCAGCAGCCATCAAGGGGTGAACACTGAAGCTTTCTTT.

This clone turned up a few times. The chain joins TRBV21-1 to TRBJ1-4; TRBD1 reflects the table's D call only, with no check against the DNA. TRBV21-1 is a pseudogene segment. This CDR3 is built from 12 residues. Here the CDR3 reads CASSNRGEKLFF. The CDR3 DNA sequence: TGTGCCAGCAGCAACAGGGGGGAAAAACTGTTTTTT.

Here the CDR3 DNA reads TGTGCCATCAGTGAGCAGGGGCCCGCCGACGGGGCCAACGTCCTGACTTTC. It codes for CAISEQGPADGANVLTF. This chain uses TRBV10-3 with TRBJ2-6; a weak D match, TRBD1 (6 bases). The germline V and J ends were trimmed by 2 bases and 4 bases, with 15 bases remaining between them. The CDR3 consists of 17 residues. Germline loops: CDR1 ENHRY, CDR2 SYGVKD.

This chain uses TRBV7-9 with TRBJ2-7; a possible D gene is TRBD2 (5 bases). The CDR3 totals 14 residues. Between the trimmed V and J ends, which lost 4 bases and 2 bases, there was a span of 12 bases. The germline V gene encodes CDR1 SEHNR and CDR2 FQNEAQ (reference sequence). The CDR3 DNA is TGTGCCAGCAGCTCCGGACTGAGGCCCTACGAGCAGTACTTC. This codes for CASSSGLRPYEQYF.

V is TRBV12-3 or TRBV12-4 and J is TRBJ1-1; D remains unclear. The CDR3 covers 12 residues. The V end lost 6 bases, the J end lost 4 bases, and 9 bases lay between the germline ends. For the CDR3, the DNA is TGTGCCAGCAGCCCCGGAGTCACTGAAGCTTTCTTT. Translating gives CASSPGVTEAFF.

The rearrangement uses TRBV7-8 and TRBJ2-7; maybe TRBD1 (5 bases). The ends were cut back, 4 bases at V and 6 bases at J, with 13 bases in the middle. The CDR3 is 13 residues long. Germline CDR1 reads SGHVS; CDR2 reads FQNEAQ. The CDR3 DNA reads as TGTGCCAGCAGCTACCCTAGGGGCGGCGAGCAGTACTTC. As protein: CASSYPRGGEQYF.

This clone was seen only a few times. The CDR3 DNA follows: TGTGCCAGCAGGCGATGGGGGGGAGATCGCTATGGCTACACCTTC. Translation gives CASRRWGGDRYGYTF. V and J are TRBV28 and TRBJ1-2; TRBD1 might be the D (5 bases). Germline values: CDR1 MDHEN, CDR2 SYDVKM. CDR3 length equals 15 residues. Trimming removed 6 bases at V and 4 bases at J, with 18 bases between.

This clone appeared once. The chain has TRBV30 and TRBJ1-3; D unresolved. Trimming removed 0 bases at V and 3 bases at J, with 6 bases between. This CDR3 region has 13 residues. Germline V gene lookup returns CDR1 GTSNPN and CDR2 SVGIG (reference sequence). The CDR3 nucleotides read TGTGCCTGGAGTGTCGGAGTTGGAAACACCATATATTTT. It is translated as CAWSVGVGNTIYF.

J is TRBJ2-2 and V is TRBV19, with a weak D call TRBD1 (5 bases). Per germline, CDR1 LNHDA and CDR2 SQIVND (reference sequence). The CDR3 covers 14 residues. Trimming removed 7 bases from V and 2 bases from J, with 11 bases in between. The CDR3 reads CASTGRANTGELFF. The CDR3 DNA is TGTGCCAGTACGGGCAGGGCAAACACCGGGGAGCTGTTTTTT.

This chain connects TRBV6-5 to TRBJ2-1, with 8 bases identical to TRBD2. Unmatched junction bases numbered 2, after V lost 7 bases and J lost 0 bases. The CDR3 covers 14 residues. The germline V gene encodes CDR1 MNHEY and CDR2 SVGAGI. The CDR3 is CASMRGVSYNEQFF. The DNA of the CDR3 is TGTGCCAGCATGCGGGGGGTCTCCTACAATGAGCAGTTCTTC.